This T cell receptor (beta chain) was profiled in a study of blood T cells in healthy people across ages. General study findings and limits: There were more naive CD4+ cells and higher diversity in long-lived donors than in aged donors.

V gave up 7 bases and J gave up 1 base, with 11 bases separating them. CDR3 length: 13 residues. The V gene's germline CDR1 is MNHEY and CDR2 SVGAGI. With a J-beta primer mix and a sample-barcoded 5' primer, a second PCR ran 7 to 11 cycles. From the 5' RACE reads, TCRdb called clonotypes with MiXCR, one entry per CDR3 protein. Here the sample spans 1.5 million to 2 million distinct CDR3 sequences, 28% being singletons. This clonotype was seen ten or more times. Its target is unknown. Sequenced: blood. The chain has TRBV6-5 and TRBJ2-7; tentatively, D is TRBD1 (5 bases). The source of this sequence is a woman aged 25 to 45 in good health. CDR3 in DNA: TGTGCCAGCACCAAAGGGGTTTCCTACGAGCAGTACTTC. It yields the protein CASTKGVSYEQYF.